The 7 T cell receptor beta chains below all came from one sample that was sequenced in a study of neoadjuvant nivolumab and ipilimumab in lung cancer. TCRdb keeps only in-frame clones here, not all; method: immunoSEQ multiplex PCR. This table holds around 21,000 clones, 82% found once. The input for sequencing was peripheral blood, taken before neoadjuvant nivolumab, alone or with ipilimumab. Every receptor here comes from an adult with non-small cell lung cancer.

The chain links TRBV7-2 to TRBJ1-2; D uncertain. There are 12 residues in the CDR3. The germline V and J ends were trimmed by 1 base and 4 bases, with 4 bases remaining between them. CDR1 SGHTA and CDR2 FQGNSA come from the germline V gene. For the CDR3, the DNA is TGTGCCAGCAGCTTAGTGGGCTATGGCTACACCTTC. This translates into CASSLVGYGYTF.

This clone came up once. The chain links TRBV19 to TRBJ2-2; D call uncertain. Germline CDR1 and CDR2: LNHDA and SQIVND (reference sequence). The CDR3 extends over 13 amino acids. Between the trimmed V and J ends, which lost 6 bases and 4 bases, there was a span of 9 bases. CDR3 protein: CASRARSTGELFF. CDR3 nucleotide sequence: TGTGCCAGTAGGGCGAGGAGCACCGGGGAGCTGTTTTTT.

The chain combines TRBV14 with TRBJ2-5; D uncertain. Germline CDR1 and CDR2: SGHDN and FVKESK. The CDR3 loop spans 13 amino acids. Trimming shortened V by 1 base and J by 9 bases, and 12 bases separated the two germline ends. CDR3 region: CASSQGNYVPQYF. The CDR3 DNA is TGTGCCAGCAGCCAAGGAAATTACGTGCCCCAGTACTTC.

The genes are TRBV5-4 and TRBJ2-2; 7 bases line up with TRBD1. Germline trimming cut 0 bases from V and 6 bases from J; bases unmatched to any gene: 2. The germline V gene encodes CDR1 SGHNT and CDR2 YYREEE (reference sequence). The CDR3 spans 14 residues. The CDR3 nucleotides read TGTGCCAGCAGCTTGGGGGACAGACCCGGGGAGCTGTTTTTT. It translates to CASSLGDRPGELFF.

The rearrangement links TRBV7-3 to TRBJ2-5, with unresolved D. V was clipped by 3 bases and J by 5 bases, with 16 bases between them. Germline V gene data show CDR1 as SGHTA and CDR2 as FQGTGA. The CDR3 has 15 residues. CDR3 in amino acids: CASSFNPGSPETQYF. CDR3 bases: TGTGCCAGCAGCTTTAACCCCGGGTCCCCCGAGACCCAGTACTTC.

This chain connects TRBV5-1 to TRBJ2-7; D perhaps matches TRBD2 (6 bases). Trimming took 2 bases from V and 1 from J, leaving 13 bases between them. Germline V gene lookup returns CDR1 SGHRS and CDR2 YFSETQ. The CDR3 consists of 15 residues. CDR3 sequence: CASSFQGGNSYEQYF. The CDR3 coding sequence is TGCGCCAGCAGCTTTCAGGGAGGAAATTCCTACGAGCAGTACTTC.

This clone is categorized as medium-sized. In nucleotides, the CDR3 is TGTGCCAGCAGCAGGATAGGGAGAGGCTACGAGCAGTACTTC. It codes for CASSRIGRGYEQYF. The chain employs TRBV5-6 and TRBJ2-7; possible D gene TRBD2, 5 bases. CDR1 and CDR2 from the germline V gene are SGHDT and YYEEEE. Trimming removed 4 bases from V and 3 bases from J, with 14 bases in between. The CDR3 sequence is 14 residues long.